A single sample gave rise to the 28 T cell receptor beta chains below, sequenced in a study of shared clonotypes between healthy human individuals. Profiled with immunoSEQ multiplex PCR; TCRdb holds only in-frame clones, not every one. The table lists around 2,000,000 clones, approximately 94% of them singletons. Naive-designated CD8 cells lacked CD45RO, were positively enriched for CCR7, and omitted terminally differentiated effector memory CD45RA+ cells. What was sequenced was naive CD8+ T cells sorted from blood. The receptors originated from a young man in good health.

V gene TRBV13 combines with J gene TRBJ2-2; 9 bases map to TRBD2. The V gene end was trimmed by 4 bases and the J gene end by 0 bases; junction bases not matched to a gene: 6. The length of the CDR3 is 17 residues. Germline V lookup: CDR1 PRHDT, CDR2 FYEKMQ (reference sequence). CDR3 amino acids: CASSSITSGSNTGELFF. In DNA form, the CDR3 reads TGTGCCAGCAGCTCCATTACTAGCGGGTCGAACACCGGGGAGCTGTTTTTT.

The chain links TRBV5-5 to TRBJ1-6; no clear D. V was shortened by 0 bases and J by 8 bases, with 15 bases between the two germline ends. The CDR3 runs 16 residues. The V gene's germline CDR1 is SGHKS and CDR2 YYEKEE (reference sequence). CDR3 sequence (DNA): TGTGCCAGCAGCTTGGTAATGGGAGCGATGGATTCACCCCTCCACTTT. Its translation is CASSLVMGAMDSPLHF. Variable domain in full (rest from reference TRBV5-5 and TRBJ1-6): DAGVTQSPTHLIKTRGQQVTLRCSPISGHKSVSWYQQVLGQGPQFIFQYYEKEERGRGNFPDRFSARQFPNYSSELNVNALLLGDSALYLCASSLVMGAMDSPLHFGNGTRLTVT.

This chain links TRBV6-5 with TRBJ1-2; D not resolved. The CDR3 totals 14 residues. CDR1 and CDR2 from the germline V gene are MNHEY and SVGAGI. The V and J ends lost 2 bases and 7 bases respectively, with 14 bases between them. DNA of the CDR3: TGTGCCAGCAGTTACGGGTGGTTGGCAGGTGGCTACACCTTC. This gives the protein CASSYGWLAGGYTF.

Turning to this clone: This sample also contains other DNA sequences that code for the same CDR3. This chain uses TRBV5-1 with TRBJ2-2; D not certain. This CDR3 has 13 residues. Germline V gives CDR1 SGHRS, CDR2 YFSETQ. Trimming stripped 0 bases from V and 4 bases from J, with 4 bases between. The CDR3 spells CASSLDRTGELFF. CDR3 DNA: TGCGCCAGCAGCTTGGATCGCACCGGGGAGCTGTTTTTT.

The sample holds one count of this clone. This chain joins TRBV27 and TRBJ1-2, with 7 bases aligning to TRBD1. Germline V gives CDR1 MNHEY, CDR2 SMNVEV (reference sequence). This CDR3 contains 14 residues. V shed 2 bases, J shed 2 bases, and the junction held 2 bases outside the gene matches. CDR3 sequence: CASSLKTGNYGYTF. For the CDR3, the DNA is TGTGCCAGCAGTTTAAAGACAGGGAACTATGGCTACACCTTC.

The CDR3 sequence is CASSDTYNSPLHF. In DNA form, the CDR3 reads TGTGCCAGTAGTGATACATATAATTCACCCCTCCACTTT. The chain links TRBV19 to TRBJ1-6; no clear D gene. Germline CDR1 and CDR2: LNHDA and SQIVND (reference sequence). V dropped 5 bases and J dropped 4 bases, with 6 bases sitting between them. CDR3 length: 13 residues.

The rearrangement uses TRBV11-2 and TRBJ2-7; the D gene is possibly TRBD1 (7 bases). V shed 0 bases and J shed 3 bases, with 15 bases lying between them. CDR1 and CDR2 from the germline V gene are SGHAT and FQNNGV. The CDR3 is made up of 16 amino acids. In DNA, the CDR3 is TGTGCCAGCAGCTTAGATTTGCAGGGGGGTTACTACGAGCAGTACTTC. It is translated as CASSLDLQGGYYEQYF. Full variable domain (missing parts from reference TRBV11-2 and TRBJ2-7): EAGVAQSPRYKIIEKRQSVAFWCNPISGHATLYWYQQILGQGPKLLIQFQNNGVVDDSQLPKDRFSAERLKGVDSTLKIQPAKLEDSAVYLCASSLDLQGGYYEQYFGPGTRLTVT.

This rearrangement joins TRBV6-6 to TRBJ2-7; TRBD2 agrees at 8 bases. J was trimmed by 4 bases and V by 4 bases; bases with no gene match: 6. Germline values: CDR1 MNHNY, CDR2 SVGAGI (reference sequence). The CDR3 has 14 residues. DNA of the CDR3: TGTGCCAGCAGTTTGCGGGGGGACTGGTACGAGCAGTACTTC. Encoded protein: CASSLRGDWYEQYF.

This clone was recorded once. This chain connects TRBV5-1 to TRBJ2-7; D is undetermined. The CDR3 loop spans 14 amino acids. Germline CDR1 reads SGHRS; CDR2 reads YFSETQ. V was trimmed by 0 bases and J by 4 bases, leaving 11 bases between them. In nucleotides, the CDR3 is TGCGCCAGCAGCTTGGAACAGAATTTATACGAGCAGTACTTC. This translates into CASSLEQNLYEQYF. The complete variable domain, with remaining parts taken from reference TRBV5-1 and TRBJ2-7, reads KAGVTQTPRYLIKTRGQQVTLSCSPISGHRSVSWYQQTPGQGLQFLFEYFSETQRNKGNFPGRFSGRQFSNSRSEMNVSTLELGDSALYLCASSLEQNLYEQYFGPGTRLTVT.

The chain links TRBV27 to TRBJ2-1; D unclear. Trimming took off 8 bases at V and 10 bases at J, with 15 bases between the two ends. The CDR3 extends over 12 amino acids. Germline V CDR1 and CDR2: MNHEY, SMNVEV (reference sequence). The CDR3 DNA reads TGTGCCAGCGGGTTCGGTTTGAGGGAGCAGTTCTTC. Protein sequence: CASGFGLREQFF.

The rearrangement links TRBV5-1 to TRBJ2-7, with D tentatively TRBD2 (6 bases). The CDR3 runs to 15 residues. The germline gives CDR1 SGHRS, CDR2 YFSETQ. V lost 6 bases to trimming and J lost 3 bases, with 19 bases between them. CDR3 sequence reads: CASTPGNSGHYEQYF. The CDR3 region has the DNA TGCGCCAGCACCCCTGGGAATAGCGGACACTACGAGCAGTACTTC.

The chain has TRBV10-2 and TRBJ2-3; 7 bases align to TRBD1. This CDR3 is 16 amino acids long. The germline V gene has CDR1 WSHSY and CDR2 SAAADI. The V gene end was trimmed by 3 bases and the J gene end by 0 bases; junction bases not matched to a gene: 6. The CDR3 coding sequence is TGCGCCAGCAGTGATCGGACAGGCGCTAGCACAGATACGCAGTATTTT. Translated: CASSDRTGASTDTQYF.

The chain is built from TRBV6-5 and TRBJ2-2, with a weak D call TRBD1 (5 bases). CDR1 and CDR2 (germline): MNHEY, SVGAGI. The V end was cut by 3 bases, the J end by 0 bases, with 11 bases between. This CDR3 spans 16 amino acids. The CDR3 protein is CASSYNGHSNTGELFF. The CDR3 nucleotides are TGTGCCAGCAGTTATAATGGACATTCGAACACCGGGGAGCTGTTTTTT.

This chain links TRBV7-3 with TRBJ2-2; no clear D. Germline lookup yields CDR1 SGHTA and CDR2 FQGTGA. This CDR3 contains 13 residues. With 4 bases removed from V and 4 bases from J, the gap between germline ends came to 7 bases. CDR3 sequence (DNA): TGTGCCAGCAGCTCCTACGTCACCGGGGAGCTGTTTTTT. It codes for CASSSYVTGELFF.

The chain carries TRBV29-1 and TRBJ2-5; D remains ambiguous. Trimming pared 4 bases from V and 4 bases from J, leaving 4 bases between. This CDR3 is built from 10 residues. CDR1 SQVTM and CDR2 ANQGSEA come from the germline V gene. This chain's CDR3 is CSVVGETQYF. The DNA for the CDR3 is TGCAGCGTTGTGGGAGAGACCCAGTACTTC. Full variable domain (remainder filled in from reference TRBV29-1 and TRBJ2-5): SAVISQKPSRDICQRGTSLTIQCQVDSQVTMMFWYRQQPGQSLTLIATANQGSEATYESGFVIDKFPISRPNLTFSTLTVSNMSPEDSSIYLCSVVGETQYFGPGTRLLVL.

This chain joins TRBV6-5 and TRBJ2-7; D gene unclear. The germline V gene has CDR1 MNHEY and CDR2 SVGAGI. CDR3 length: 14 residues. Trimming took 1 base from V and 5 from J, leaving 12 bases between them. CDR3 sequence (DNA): TGTGCCAGCAGTTACTTTACTGGGCCGAACGAGCAGTACTTC. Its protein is CASSYFTGPNEQYF.

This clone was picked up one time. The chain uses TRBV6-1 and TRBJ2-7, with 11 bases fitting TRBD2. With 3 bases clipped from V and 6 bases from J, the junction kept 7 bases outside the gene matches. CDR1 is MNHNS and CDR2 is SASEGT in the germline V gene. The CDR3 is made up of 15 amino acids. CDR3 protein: CASSDGLAGFGEQYF. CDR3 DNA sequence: TGTGCCAGCAGTGACGGACTAGCGGGTTTCGGCGAGCAGTACTTC.

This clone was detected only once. The CDR3 protein is CASSGGAVSTDTQYF. CDR3 bases: TGTGCCAGCAGCGGGGGGGCGGTGAGCACAGATACGCAGTATTTT. This chain connects TRBV5-8 to TRBJ2-3; maybe TRBD2 (7 bases). The CDR3 sequence is 15 residues long. V was pared by 4 bases and J by 0 bases, with 12 bases between. CDR1 and CDR2 (germline): SGHTS, YDEGEE.

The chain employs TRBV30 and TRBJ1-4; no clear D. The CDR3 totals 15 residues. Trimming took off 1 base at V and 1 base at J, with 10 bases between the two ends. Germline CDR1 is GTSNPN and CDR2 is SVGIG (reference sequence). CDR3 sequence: CAWSAGFLTNEKLFF. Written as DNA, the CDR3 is TGTGCCTGGAGTGCCGGCTTCCTAACTAATGAAAAACTGTTTTTT.

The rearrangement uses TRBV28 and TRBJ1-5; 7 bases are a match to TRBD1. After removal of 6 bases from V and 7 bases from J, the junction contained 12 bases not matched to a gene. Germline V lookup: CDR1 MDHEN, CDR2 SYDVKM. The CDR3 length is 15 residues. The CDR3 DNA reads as TGTGCCAGCAGAGAGACCGGGACAGTAAACCAGCCCCAGCATTTT. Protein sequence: CASRETGTVNQPQHF.

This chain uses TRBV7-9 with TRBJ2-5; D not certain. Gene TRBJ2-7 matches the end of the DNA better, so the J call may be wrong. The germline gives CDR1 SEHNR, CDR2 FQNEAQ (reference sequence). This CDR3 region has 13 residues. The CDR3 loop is CASSLAARDEQYF. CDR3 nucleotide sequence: TGTGCCAGCAGCTTAGCGGCTAGGGACGAGCAGTACTTC.

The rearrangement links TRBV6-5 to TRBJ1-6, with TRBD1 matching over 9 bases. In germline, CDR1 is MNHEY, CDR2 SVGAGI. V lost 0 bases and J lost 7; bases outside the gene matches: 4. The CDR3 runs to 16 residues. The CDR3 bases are TGTGCCAGCAGTTACTCCCCGGGACAGGGCAATTCACCCCTCCACTTT. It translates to CASSYSPGQGNSPLHF.

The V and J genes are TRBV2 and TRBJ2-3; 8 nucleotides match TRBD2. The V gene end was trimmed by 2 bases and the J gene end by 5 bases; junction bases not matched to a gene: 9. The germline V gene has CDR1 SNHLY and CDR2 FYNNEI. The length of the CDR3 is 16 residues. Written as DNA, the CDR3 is TGTGCCAGCAGTGAACCTTCGGGAGGGCAAGAAGATACGCAGTATTTT. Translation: CASSEPSGGQEDTQYF.

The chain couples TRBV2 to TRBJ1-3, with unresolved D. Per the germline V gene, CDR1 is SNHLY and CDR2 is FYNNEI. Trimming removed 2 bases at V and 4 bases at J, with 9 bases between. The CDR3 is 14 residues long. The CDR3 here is CASSERAAGNTIYF. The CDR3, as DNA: TGTGCCAGCAGTGAACGGGCAGCCGGAAACACCATATATTTT.

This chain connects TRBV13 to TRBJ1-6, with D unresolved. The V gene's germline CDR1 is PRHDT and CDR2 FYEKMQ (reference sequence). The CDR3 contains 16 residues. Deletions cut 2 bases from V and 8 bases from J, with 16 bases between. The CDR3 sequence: CASSLSMADAYSPLHF. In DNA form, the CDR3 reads TGTGCCAGCAGCTTAAGCATGGCAGACGCATATTCACCCCTCCACTTT.

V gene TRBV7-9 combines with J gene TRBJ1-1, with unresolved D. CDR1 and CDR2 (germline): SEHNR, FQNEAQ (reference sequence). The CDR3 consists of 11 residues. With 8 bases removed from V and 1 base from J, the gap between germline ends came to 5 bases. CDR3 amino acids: CASQQNTEAFF. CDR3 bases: TGTGCCAGCCAGCAGAACACTGAAGCTTTCTTT.

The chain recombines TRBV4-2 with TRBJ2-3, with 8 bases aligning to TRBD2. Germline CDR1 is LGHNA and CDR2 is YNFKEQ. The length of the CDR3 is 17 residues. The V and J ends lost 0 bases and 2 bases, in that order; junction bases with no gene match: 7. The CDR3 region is CASSQEGSGGYTDTQYF. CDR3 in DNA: TGTGCCAGCAGCCAAGAGGGAAGCGGGGGATACACAGATACGCAGTATTTT.

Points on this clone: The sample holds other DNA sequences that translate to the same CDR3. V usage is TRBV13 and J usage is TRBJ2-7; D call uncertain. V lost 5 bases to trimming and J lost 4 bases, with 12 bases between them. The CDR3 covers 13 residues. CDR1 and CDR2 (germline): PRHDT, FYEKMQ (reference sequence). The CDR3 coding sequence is TGTGCCAGCAGCCCTGTCGGCGTATACGAGCAGTACTTC. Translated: CASSPVGVYEQYF.